The rows below give T cell receptor beta chains drawn from one sample of a study of blood T cell repertoires in COVID-19. Repertoires were generated with immunoSEQ multiplex PCR, while TCRdb's copy carries only in-frame clones and drops some. The sample contains 250,000 or so clones, around nine tenths of which appear only once. Sequenced: peripheral blood. The receptors shown here come from a middle-aged man with active or convalescent COVID-19. The CDR3 runs from the conserved cysteine through the conserved F or W. The D gene is left open where the match is weak. Clone size is stated in some rows and not others, as once, few, many or a class when expanded.

CDR3 length	clone size	J gene	V gene	D gene	CDR3 DNA	CDR3 protein
16	.	TRBJ1-6	TRBV6-2/TRBV6-3	.	TGTGCCAGCAGTCATCCGAGGGCCCAACTTAATTCACCCCTCCACTTT	CASSHPRAQLNSPLHF
14	.	TRBJ1-5	TRBV5-5	.	TGTGCCAGCAGCAGCGTTCCTTTGGATCAGCCCCAGCATTTT	CASSSVPLDQPQHF
14	.	TRBJ1-3	TRBV10-2	TRBD1	TGCGCCAGCAGTGATGGGACAGGGAGAAACACCATATATTTT	CASSDGTGRNTIYF
21	.	TRBJ2-1	TRBV4-1	TRBD2	TGCGCCAGCAGCCGGGCCCGGCTACTAGCGGGAGGCCTAGGGTCCTACAATGAGCAGTTCTTC	CASSRARLLAGGLGSYNEQFF
15	.	TRBJ1-2	TRBV6-2/TRBV6-3	TRBD1	TGTGCCAGCAGTCCCCGTCTACGGGACAGCCCTGGCTACACCTTC	CASSPRLRDSPGYTF
14	.	TRBJ2-7	TRBV5-1	TRBD1	TGCGCCAGCAGCGCTACAGGGGAAGTCTACGAGCAGTACTTC	CASSATGEVYEQYF
13	.	TRBJ2-2	TRBV10-1	.	TGCGCCAGCAGCGCGTTACTAGCCGGGGAGCTGTTTTTT	CASSALLAGELFF
13	.	TRBJ2-5	TRBV19	.	TGTGCCAGTAGTTCAGTAGTGCGGGAGACCCAGTACTTC	CASSSVVRETQYF
14	.	TRBJ2-1	TRBV7-9	.	TGTGCCAGCAGCTTAAGGGCAGGGGTCAATGAGCAGTTCTTC	CASSLRAGVNEQFF
14	.	TRBJ1-5	TRBV7-6	.	TGTGCCAGCAGCTTAGCTGAGGGCAATCAGCCCCAGCATTTT	CASSLAEGNQPQHF
15	.	TRBJ2-2	TRBV10-3	.	TGTGCCATCAGTGACCTGGGGGGGAACACCGGGGAGCTGTTTTTT	CAISDLGGNTGELFF
13	.	TRBJ2-7	TRBV5-1	TRBD2	TGCGCCAGCAGCCTGGATAGCGGGGTTCTTCCGTACTTC	CASSLDSGVLPYF
15	.	TRBJ1-2	TRBV18	.	TGTGCCAGCTCACCCGACGGGGTACGAAACTATGGCTACACCTTC	CASSPDGVRNYGYTF
14	.	TRBJ1-1	TRBV19	.	TGTGCCAGTAGTTATACGCAGGTCGTTACTGAAGCTTTCTTT	CASSYTQVVTEAFF
14	once	TRBJ1-5	TRBV2	.	TGTGCCAGCAGCGGTGACAGGTCGAGCCAGCCCCAGCATTTT	CASSGDRSSQPQHF
16	.	TRBJ1-1	TRBV30	TRBD1	TGTGCCTGGAGCGTTAGAAACCTACAGGGGACCACTGAAGCTTTCTTT	CAWSVRNLQGTTEAFF
14	.	TRBJ1-4	TRBV2	.	TGTGCCAGCAGAACGGGTGCAACTAATGAAAAACTGTTTTTT	CASRTGATNEKLFF
14	.	TRBJ2-7	TRBV19	TRBD1	TGTGCCAGTAGTCCCGACAGGGGGTCCTACGAGCAGTACTTC	CASSPDRGSYEQYF
13	.	TRBJ1-6	TRBV10-2	.	TGCGCCAGCACGGGGGACTATAATTCACCCCTCCACTTT	CASTGDYNSPLHF
13	.	TRBJ2-2	TRBV6-6	.	TGTGCCAGCAGTTACGGCCCCCTCGGGGAGCTGTTTTTT	CASSYGPLGELFF
14	.	TRBJ2-1	TRBV29-1	.	TGCAGCGTTTACAGGGAAAACTCCTACAATGAGCAGTTCTTC	CSVYRENSYNEQFF
16	.	TRBJ1-1	TRBV7-9	.	TGTGCCAGCAGCTTCGGGACACCTGGGACGAACACTGAAGCTTTCTTT	CASSFGTPGTNTEAFF
15	once	TRBJ2-5	TRBV13	TRBD2	TGTGCCAGCAGCTTACTCGGGACTAGCGGAGAGACCCAGTACTTC	CASSLLGTSGETQYF
15	.	TRBJ2-3	TRBV30	TRBD2	TGTGCCTGGAAACGGCTAGCGGGTAGCACAGATACGCAGTATTTT	CAWKRLAGSTDTQYF
13	.	TRBJ2-5	TRBV6-5	.	TGTGCCAGCAGCACATCGTACCAAGAGACCCAGTACTTC	CASSTSYQETQYF
13	.	TRBJ1-3	TRBV30	.	TGTGCCTGGAGTCGGGTGCCTGGAAACACCATATATTTT	CAWSRVPGNTIYF
14	.	TRBJ1-2	TRBV7-6	.	TGTGCCAGCAGCTTTGGGCCGGAGGACTATGGCTACACCTTC	CASSFGPEDYGYTF
14	.	TRBJ1-3	TRBV5-1	.	TGCGCCAGCAGCTTAAGCTTCTCTGGAAACACCATATATTTT	CASSLSFSGNTIYF
11	.	TRBJ1-2	TRBV28	TRBD1	TGTGCCAGTGACAGGGGGTATGGCTACACCTTC	CASDRGYGYTF
11	.	TRBJ1-2	TRBV5-6	.	TGTGCCAGCAGCTTTACATCGAGCTACACCTTC	CASSFTSSYTF